What follows are 14 T cell receptor beta chains derived from one specimen sequenced in a study of patients and donors after allogeneic stem cell transplantation. In TCRdb, the RT-PCR reads were re-called with MiXCR into one record per CDR3 protein. The sample holds some 150,000 distinct CDR3 sequences, over 30% seen once. Sequenced: blood, either unsorted or a sorted T cell fraction (not recorded which). These TCRs come from a human donor who was either an allogeneic HSCT recipient or a stem cell or donor lymphocyte infusion donor (not recorded which). It is not recorded whose cells these are; they may come from a transplant donor.

The chain is built from TRBV6-2 or TRBV6-3 and TRBJ2-7; D uncertain. The CDR3 consists of 12 residues. The V end lost 4 bases, the J end lost 5 bases, and 9 bases lay between the germline ends. CDR1 is MNHEY and CDR2 is SVGEGT in the germline V gene. The CDR3 nucleotides read TGTGCCAGCAGTTCAGTAAGCCACGAGCAGTACTTC. The encoded protein is CASSSVSHEQYF.

The rearrangement uses TRBV25-1 and TRBJ1-1; no definite D call. V was clipped by 4 bases and J by 0 bases, with 0 bases between them. Germline values: CDR1 MGHDK, CDR2 SYGVNS. The CDR3 consists of 11 residues. The CDR3 DNA follows: TGTGCCAGCAGTGTGAACACTGAAGCTTTCTTT. This codes for CASSVNTEAFF.

Here the CDR3 reads CASSYTGQGYYNEQFF. The CDR3 nucleotides are TGTGCCAGCAGTTACACTGGACAGGGGTACTACAATGAGCAGTTCTTC. V gene TRBV6-5 combines with J gene TRBJ2-1, with TRBD1 matching 9 bases. Germline CDR1 reads MNHEY; CDR2 reads SVGAGI. The ends lost 2 bases at V and 3 bases at J; junction bases unmatched: 5. CDR3 length equals 16 residues.

This chain connects TRBV10-3 to TRBJ2-5, with D tentatively TRBD1 (5 bases). The V gene's germline CDR1 is ENHRY and CDR2 SYGVKD. The V and J ends lost 8 bases and 4 bases respectively, with 14 bases between them. CDR3 length: 13 residues. Here the CDR3 reads CAISSGRAETQYF. The CDR3 coding sequence is TGTGCCATCTCCTCGGGCAGGGCAGAGACCCAGTACTTC.

CDR3 amino acids: CAISESGQTGQPQHF. CDR3 sequence (DNA): TGTGCCATCAGTGAGTCCGGACAGACAGGACAGCCCCAGCATTTT. The chain employs TRBV10-3 and TRBJ1-5, with D maybe TRBD1 (6 bases). The germline gives CDR1 ENHRY, CDR2 SYGVKD. V shed 0 bases and J shed 7 bases, with 13 bases lying between them. This CDR3 has 15 residues.

This clonotype occurred a few times. This chain joins TRBV6-6 and TRBJ1-6; perhaps TRBD1 as D (6 bases). Germline V lookup: CDR1 MNHNY, CDR2 SVGAGI (reference sequence). The CDR3 contains 15 residues. V lost 7 bases to trimming and J lost 5 bases, with 15 bases between them. The CDR3 nucleotides read TGTGCCAGCAATCCACAGGGCTGGCATAATTCACCCCTCCACTTT. This sequence encodes CASNPQGWHNSPLHF.

V and J are TRBV10-3 and TRBJ2-7, with TRBD1 identical over 7 bases. CDR1 and CDR2 (germline): ENHRY, SYGVKD. The CDR3 length is 13 residues. V gave up 6 bases and J gave up 5 bases; unmatched junction bases: 7. The DNA of the CDR3 is TGTGCCATCAGCCGCGAGGACAGGAACGAGCAGTACGTC. Residues: CAISREDRNEQYV.

V and J are TRBV10-3 and TRBJ2-2; D gene unclear. Germline V gives CDR1 ENHRY, CDR2 SYGVKD. The CDR3 consists of 15 residues. Deletions cut 1 base from V and 2 bases from J, with 8 bases between. CDR3: CAISEFPRNTGELFF. The CDR3 region has the DNA TGTGCCATCAGTGAGTTTCCCAGAAACACCGGGGAGCTGTTTTTT.

This clonotype was seen more than once but under ten times. The chain links TRBV5-1 to TRBJ1-1, with D possibly matching TRBD1 (5 bases). Trimming pared 3 bases from V and 2 bases from J, leaving 20 bases between. CDR1 and CDR2 from the germline V gene are SGHRS and YFSETQ. The CDR3 contains 17 residues. The CDR3 is CASSSSRGVGDNTEAFF. CDR3 in DNA: TGCGCCAGCAGCTCCTCGAGGGGCGTGGGGGATAACACTGAAGCTTTCTTT.

The V and J genes are TRBV6-5 and TRBJ1-5, with D possibly being TRBD1 (5 bases). V shed 0 bases and J shed 0 bases, with 6 bases lying between them. The CDR3 is 15 residues long. The V gene's germline CDR1 is MNHEY and CDR2 SVGAGI. DNA for the CDR3: TGTGCCAGCAGTTACTCGGGGGATAGCAATCAGCCCCAGCATTTT. Translation gives CASSYSGDSNQPQHF.

The gene calls are TRBV12-3 or TRBV12-4 and TRBJ1-6; D is ambiguous. This CDR3 has 14 amino acids. V dropped 0 bases and J dropped 5 bases, with 5 bases sitting between them. The CDR3 DNA reads TGTGCCAGCAGTTTAGCTCAGGATAATTCACCCCTCCACTTT. It yields the protein CASSLAQDNSPLHF.

The V gene is TRBV5-1, the J gene TRBJ2-2; TRBD1 matches at 7 bases. CDR1 is SGHRS and CDR2 is YFSETQ in the germline V gene. This CDR3 has 15 amino acids. J gave up 6 bases and V 1 base, and 6 bases lay outside the gene matches. The CDR3 DNA follows: TGCGCCAGCAGCTTGAATCAGGGGGTCTCCGGGGAGCTGTTTTTT. Its translation: CASSLNQGVSGELFF.

The CDR3 nucleotides read TGTGCCAGCAGCGGCAGACAGGGGGAGGGTGAAAAACTGTTTTTT. It specifies CASSGRQGEGEKLFF. J is TRBJ1-4 and V is TRBV9; 9 bases are a match to TRBD1. CDR3 length: 15 amino acids. Germline trimming cut 3 bases from V and 7 bases from J; bases unmatched to any gene: 7. Germline CDR1 reads SGDLS; CDR2 reads YYNGEE.

This sequence joins TRBV4-3 and TRBJ1-1; a possible D gene is TRBD1 (5 bases). The CDR3 runs 14 residues. CDR1 and CDR2 (germline): LGHNA, YSLEER. The V end was cut by 4 bases, the J end by 4 bases, with 13 bases between. The CDR3 here is CASSRRGVGTEAFF. The CDR3 nucleotides are TGCGCCAGCAGCCGGAGGGGCGTTGGCACTGAAGCTTTCTTT.